This T cell receptor beta chain was recovered during a study of blood T cell repertoires in COVID-19. The CDR3 contains 16 residues. Germline assignment: CDR1 SNHLY and CDR2 FYNNEI. V lost 1 base to trimming and J lost 8 bases, with 17 bases between them. Assay used: immunoSEQ multiplex PCR; TCRdb lists only in-frame clones, some missing. The sample holds a few hundred thousand clones, approximately 88% seen once. The chain carries TRBV2 and TRBJ1-4; unclear D gene. The receptor comes from a woman aged 40 to 50 who had recovered from COVID-19. Sequencing was done on a sample of peripheral blood. Here the CDR3 DNA reads TGTGCCAGCAGTGAAGGGTTGGCAGGCCGCGGGGAAAAACTGTTTTTT. It specifies CASSEGLAGRGEKLFF.